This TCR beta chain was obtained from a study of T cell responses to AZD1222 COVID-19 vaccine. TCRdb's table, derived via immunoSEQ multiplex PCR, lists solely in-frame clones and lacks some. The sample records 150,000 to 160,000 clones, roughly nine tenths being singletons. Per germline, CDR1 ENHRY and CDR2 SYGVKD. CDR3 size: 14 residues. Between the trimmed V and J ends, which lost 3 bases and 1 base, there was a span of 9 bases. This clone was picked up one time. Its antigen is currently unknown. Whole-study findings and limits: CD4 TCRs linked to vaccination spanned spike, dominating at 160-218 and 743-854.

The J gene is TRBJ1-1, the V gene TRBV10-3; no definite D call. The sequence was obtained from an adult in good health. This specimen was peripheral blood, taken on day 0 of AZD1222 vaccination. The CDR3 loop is CAISDGSANTEAFF. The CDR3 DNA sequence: TGTGCCATCAGTGATGGCAGTGCGAACACTGAAGCTTTCTTT.